The 32 T cell receptor beta chains in this list originate from one sample, sequenced in a study of CD8+ T cells in alopecia areata (dated by TCRdb to 2016 to 2019). The library was produced with the immunoSEQ multiplex PCR assay. RNA was extracted from all samples and reverse transcribed into cDNA as template for TCR sequencing. In its TCRdb copy, this immuneACCESS table keeps in-frame sequences only and misses some clones. Where compared with another copy, unresolved V genes explain less than half of these, and the others have no known cause. The sample table holds about 110,000 clones, of which approximately 63% were seen once. Clones ranked in the top ten supply roughly 20% of the sample. Sequencing used CD8+ T cells sorted from blood. These receptors came from a human donor in good health.

This rearrangement joins TRBV10-3 to TRBJ2-6; D ambiguous. Trimming cost V 2 bases and J 0 bases, with 20 bases left between them. The germline V gene has CDR1 ENHRY and CDR2 SYGVKD. The CDR3 loop spans 20 amino acids. CDR3 amino acids: CAISEGQAVGKGSGANVLTF. The DNA for the CDR3 is TGTGCCATCAGTGAGGGTCAGGCAGTCGGAAAAGGCTCTGGGGCCAACGTCCTGACTTTC.

The chain links TRBV14 to TRBJ1-2; D is unclear. Per germline, CDR1 SGHDN and CDR2 FVKESK. V shed 0 bases and J shed 10 bases, with 9 bases lying between them. The CDR3 length is 12 residues. Written as DNA, the CDR3 is TGTGCCAGCAGCCAAGATCTGTGGAACTACACCTTC. Protein product: CASSQDLWNYTF.

The chain is built from TRBV5-4 and TRBJ1-1; no definite D call. Trimming left V 0 bases short and J 3 bases short, with 15 bases between. Germline CDR1 reads SGHNT; CDR2 reads YYREEE (reference sequence). There are 16 residues in the CDR3. As DNA, the CDR3 is TGTGCCAGCAGCTTGGGGCAGCGGGTGATAGACACTGAAGCTTTCTTT. Residues: CASSLGQRVIDTEAFF. Filled out from reference TRBV5-4 and TRBJ1-1, the complete variable domain reads ETGVTQSPTHLIKTRGQQVTLRCSSQSGHNTVSWYQQALGQGPQFIFQYYREEENGRGNFPPRFSGLQFPNYSSELNVNALELDDSALYLCASSLGQRVIDTEAFFGQGTRLTVV.

The rearrangement uses TRBV5-1 and TRBJ2-3; no clear D. Germline-derived CDR1 and CDR2 are SGHRS and YFSETQ. The CDR3 has 13 amino acids. Trimming took 0 bases from V and 6 from J, leaving 8 bases between them. As DNA, the CDR3 is TGCGCCAGCAGCTTGGACATGACGGATACGCAGTATTTT. Protein sequence: CASSLDMTDTQYF.

Of note for this clone: Germline and junction disagree at one end, which may indicate a read error. The chain recombines TRBV7-7 with TRBJ2-1; 7 positions agree with TRBD2. The CDR3 is made up of 14 amino acids. Germline V lookup: CDR1 SSHAT, CDR2 FNYEAQ (reference sequence). The CDR3 region is CASSLGGSYNEQFF. The CDR3 nucleotides read TGTGCTAGCAGCTTGGGGGGGTCCTACAATGAGCAGTTCTTC.

The V call is TRBV7-6, the J call TRBJ2-3; 9 nucleotides line up with TRBD1. The CDR3 runs to 16 residues. CDR1 and CDR2 from the germline V gene are SGHVS and FNYEAQ. V lost 2 bases to trimming and J lost 3 bases; unmatched junction nucleotides: 6. Here the CDR3 reads CASSLTGQGITDTQYF. DNA of the CDR3: TGTGCCAGCAGCTTAACGGGACAGGGAATTACAGATACGCAGTATTTT.

This clone was seen only once. The chain carries TRBV10-3 and TRBJ2-1; D gene uncertain. Deletions cut 3 bases from V and 2 bases from J, with 11 bases between. This CDR3 is built from 15 residues. The germline gives CDR1 ENHRY, CDR2 SYGVKD. The DNA of the CDR3 is TGTGCCATCAGTGACGTAAGTCTGCCCTACAATGAGCAGTTCTTC. Translated: CAISDVSLPYNEQFF.

This chain joins TRBV28 and TRBJ1-6; possibly TRBD1 for D (5 bases). Trimming stripped 1 base from V and 1 base from J, with 17 bases between. The CDR3 has 19 residues. CDR1 and CDR2 from the germline V gene are MDHEN and SYDVKM. CDR3 nucleotides: TGTGCCAGCAGTTTATATGTCCGGGACGGAATATCCTATAATTCACCCCTCCACTTT. It translates to CASSLYVRDGISYNSPLHF. The variable domain in full, with the rest retrieved from reference TRBV28 and TRBJ1-6, is DVKVTQSSRYLVKRTGEKVFLECVQDMDHENMFWYRQDPGLGLRLIYFSYDVKMKEKGDIPEGYSVSREKKERFSLILESASTNQTSMYLCASSLYVRDGISYNSPLHFGNGTRLTVT.

The V call is TRBV7-9, the J call TRBJ2-3, with TRBD1 matching 7 bases. Losses at the gene ends were 7 bases for V and 7 bases for J; bases not matched to a gene: 20. The CDR3 loop spans 17 amino acids. Germline V gene data show CDR1 as SEHNR and CDR2 as FQNEAQ (reference sequence). The CDR3 sequence is CASTKPEQGVTTYTQYF. CDR3 DNA sequence: TGTGCCAGCACCAAACCCGAGCAGGGGGTCACGACATATACGCAGTATTTT.

The chain employs TRBV4-2 and TRBJ2-7; weak D call: TRBD1 (5 bases). V was clipped by 0 bases and J by 3 bases, with 12 bases between them. Germline CDR1 is LGHNA and CDR2 is YNFKEQ. This CDR3 comprises 15 residues. CDR3 protein: CASSQDGAGSYEQYF. In nucleotides, the CDR3 is TGTGCCAGCAGCCAAGATGGGGCTGGAAGCTACGAGCAGTACTTC.

The chain is built from TRBV9 and TRBJ2-7; D is unclear. The CDR3 spans 14 residues. Germline CDR1 and CDR2: SGDLS and YYNGEE. V was shortened by 4 bases and J by 0 bases, with 11 bases between the two germline ends. The CDR3 protein is CASSSRAISYEQYF. CDR3 in DNA: TGTGCCAGCAGCTCCCGGGCCATCTCCTACGAGCAGTACTTC. Based on the CDR3 plus reference TRBV9 and TRBJ2-7, the full variable domain is DSGVTQTPKHLITATGQRVTLRCSPRSGDLSVYWYQQSLDQGLQFLIQYYNGEERAKGNILERFSAQQFPDLHSELNLSSLELGDSALYFCASSSRAISYEQYFGPGTRLTVT.

The chain is built from TRBV15 and TRBJ2-5; 7 bases are shared with TRBD1. The V gene end was trimmed by 0 bases and the J gene end by 1 base; junction bases not matched to a gene: 2. Germline V lookup: CDR1 LNHNV, CDR2 YYDKDF (reference sequence). This CDR3 has 15 residues. CDR3 in amino acids: CATSRDGTAQETQYF. The CDR3 bases are TGTGCCACCAGCAGAGATGGGACAGCCCAAGAGACCCAGTACTTC.

The chain uses TRBV28 and TRBJ1-1, with no clear D. Trimming removed 0 bases at V and 4 bases at J, with 9 bases between. The germline V gene has CDR1 MDHEN and CDR2 SYDVKM. The CDR3 is 14 amino acids. CDR3 sequence: CASSLWGGGTEAFF. CDR3 nucleotides: TGTGCCAGCAGTTTATGGGGTGGTGGCACTGAAGCTTTCTTT.

The J gene is TRBJ2-4, the V gene TRBV5-1, with TRBD2 matching 7 bases. Losses at the gene ends were 5 bases for V and 0 bases for J; bases not matched to a gene: 23. Germline lookup yields CDR1 SGHRS and CDR2 YFSETQ. The CDR3 covers 21 residues. The CDR3 nucleotides are TGCGCCAGCAGTCTTCCGGTTATTGGTAGCGGGTCATCTATAGCCAAAAACATTCAGTACTTC. Residues: CASSLPVIGSGSSIAKNIQYF.

The gene calls are TRBV6-5 and TRBJ2-3, with 8 bases identical to TRBD2. The CDR3 covers 12 residues. V lost 3 bases, J lost 15 bases, and 8 bases stayed unmatched. Germline CDR1 MNHEY, CDR2 SVGAGI. The CDR3 loop is CASSYPRGGLYF. In nucleotides, the CDR3 is TGTGCCAGCAGTTATCCCCGGGGGGGCCTTTATTTT.

V is TRBV15 and J is TRBJ1-1; D is uncertain. Germline V CDR1 and CDR2: LNHNV, YYDKDF (reference sequence). The V end was cut by 3 bases, the J end by 1 base, with 15 bases between. The CDR3 extends over 16 amino acids. Written as DNA, the CDR3 is TGTGCCACCAGCAGGACCATGGCAGCTCCGAACACTGAAGCTTTCTTT. This encodes CATSRTMAAPNTEAFF.

This clone was counted only a few times. The rearrangement uses TRBV29-1 and TRBJ1-2; no definite D call. V gave up 3 bases and J gave up 1 base, with 6 bases separating them. The germline CDR1 and CDR2 sequences are SQVTM and ANQGSEA. The CDR3 contains 12 residues. In DNA, the CDR3 is TGCAGCGTTGACCACAGTAACTATGGCTACACCTTC. Translated, it gives CSVDHSNYGYTF.

The V gene is TRBV4-2, the J gene TRBJ2-2, with TRBD2 matching 7 bases. The V gene end was trimmed by 3 bases and the J gene end by 3 bases; junction bases not matched to a gene: 4. The V gene's germline CDR1 is LGHNA and CDR2 YNFKEQ. This CDR3 is built from 15 residues. The CDR3 spells CASSHLSGDTGELFF. The CDR3 nucleotides read TGTGCCAGCAGCCATTTGAGCGGGGACACCGGGGAGCTGTTTTTT.

This rearrangement joins TRBV7-9 to TRBJ1-5, with D tentatively TRBD1 (6 bases). Germline V gene lookup returns CDR1 SEHNR and CDR2 FQNEAQ (reference sequence). The CDR3 is 14 residues long. The V end lost 4 bases, the J end lost 3 bases, and 10 bases lay between the germline ends. The CDR3 is CASSSSGDNQPQHF. CDR3 nucleotide sequence: TGTGCCAGCAGCTCCTCAGGGGACAATCAGCCCCAGCATTTT. Drawing the rest from reference TRBV7-9 and TRBJ1-5, the complete variable domain is DTGVSQNPRHKITKRGQNVTFRCDPISEHNRLYWYRQTLGQGPEFLTYFQNEAQLEKSRLLSDRFSAERPKGSFSTLEIQRTEQGDSAMYLCASSSSGDNQPQHFGDGTRLSIL.

The CDR3 DNA sequence: TGTGCCAGCAGTCTCCTGGCCAATCAGCCCCAGCATTTT. It specifies CASSLLANQPQHF. This chain uses TRBV27 with TRBJ1-5; D gene uncertain. Deletions cut 5 bases from V and 3 bases from J, with 8 bases between. Germline V CDR1 and CDR2: MNHEY, SMNVEV (reference sequence). The CDR3 has 13 residues.

The chain has TRBV29-1 and TRBJ1-2, with D unresolved. Trimming removed 5 bases from V and 8 bases from J, with 15 bases in between. The CDR3 covers 12 residues. Germline loops: CDR1 SQVTM, CDR2 ANQGSEA. The CDR3 DNA is TGCAGCGTTTATCGAGATCGCCTCGGCTACACCTTC. Amino acids: CSVYRDRLGYTF.

The chain uses TRBV30 and TRBJ1-2; 11 bases are shared with TRBD1. Germline trimming cut 2 bases from V and 8 bases from J; bases unmatched to any gene: 7. The germline gives CDR1 GTSNPN, CDR2 SVGIG (reference sequence). The CDR3 has 14 amino acids. CDR3 in DNA: TGTGCCTGGAGTTACGGGACAGGGGGTAACGGCTACACCTTC. It encodes CAWSYGTGGNGYTF.

CDR3 residues: CATSSRPSSGEETQYF. For the CDR3, the DNA is TGTGCCACCAGCAGCCGCCCTTCTAGCGGGGAAGAGACCCAGTACTTC. The rearrangement links TRBV15 to TRBJ2-5, with TRBD2 matching over 9 bases. The V and J ends lost 3 bases and 3 bases, in that order; junction bases with no gene match: 8. Germline lookup yields CDR1 LNHNV and CDR2 YYDKDF (reference sequence). The CDR3 consists of 16 residues.

V gene TRBV4-1 combines with J gene TRBJ2-1; D uncertain. The CDR3 extends over 15 amino acids. Trimming shortened V by 1 base and J by 0 bases, and 7 bases separated the two germline ends. Germline CDR1 is MGHRA and CDR2 is YSYEKL. The CDR3 nucleotides are TGCGCCAGCAGCCAAGGGGTATACTCCTACAATGAGCAGTTCTTC. Translated, it gives CASSQGVYSYNEQFF.

This clone was detected once. The genes are TRBV10-3 and TRBJ2-7; no clear D gene. Between the trimmed V and J ends, which lost 4 bases and 0 bases, there was a span of 10 bases. The germline CDR1 and CDR2 sequences are ENHRY and SYGVKD. The CDR3 covers 14 residues. CDR3 bases: TGTGCCATCAGTGTTGTGAAGACCTCCTACGAGCAGTACTTC. This translates into CAISVVKTSYEQYF.

This clone was found a few times. This chain connects TRBV5-6 to TRBJ2-7; unclear D gene. Germline lookup yields CDR1 SGHDT and CDR2 YYEEEE. Trimming shortened V by 0 bases and J by 0 bases, and 13 bases separated the two germline ends. The CDR3 loop spans 16 amino acids. The CDR3 spells CASSLGYPRSSYEQYF. DNA of the CDR3: TGTGCCAGCAGCTTGGGGTATCCCCGCAGCTCCTACGAGCAGTACTTC. The variable domain in full, with the rest retrieved from reference TRBV5-6 and TRBJ2-7, is DAGVTQSPTHLIKTRGQQVTLRCSPKSGHDTVSWYQQALGQGPQFIFQYYEEEERQRGNFPDRFSGHQFPNYSSELNVNALLLGDSALYLCASSLGYPRSSYEQYFGPGTRLTVT.

This clone was observed a few times. The CDR3 DNA reads TGTGCCACCAGCGAACGCCTAGATGAGGCCGGGGAGCTGTTTTTT. Translation: CATSERLDEAGELFF. This chain uses TRBV15 with TRBJ2-2; D call uncertain. V lost 5 bases, J lost 6 bases, and 16 bases lay in between. CDR3 size: 15 residues. Germline V CDR1 and CDR2: LNHNV, YYDKDF (reference sequence). The whole variable domain, remainder taken from reference TRBV15 and TRBJ2-2, is DAMVIQNPRYQVTQFGKPVTLSCSQTLNHNVMYWYQQKSSQAPKLLFHYYDKDFNNEADTPDNFQSRRPNTSFCFLDIRSPGLGDTAMYLCATSERLDEAGELFFGEGSRLTVL.

In its sample, this clone was seen once. The V and J genes are TRBV30 and TRBJ2-3, with D possibly TRBD1 on 5 matching bases. Germline V CDR1 and CDR2: GTSNPN, SVGIG (reference sequence). The CDR3 extends over 15 amino acids. The V end was cut by 0 bases, the J end by 2 bases, with 12 bases between. The CDR3 spells CAWSVPAGSTDTQYF. The CDR3 DNA is TGTGCCTGGAGTGTACCTGCAGGGTCCACAGATACGCAGTATTTT.

This clone was observed a handful of times. This rearrangement joins TRBV15 to TRBJ2-3; D uncertain. The CDR3 is 13 residues long. V was trimmed by 4 bases and J by 4 bases, leaving 9 bases between them. CDR1 LNHNV and CDR2 YYDKDF come from the germline V gene (reference sequence). CDR3 in DNA: TGTGCCACCAGCATGCTTGGGGCAGATACGCAGTATTTT. Amino acid sequence: CATSMLGADTQYF.

V usage is TRBV27 and J usage is TRBJ1-1, with D tentatively TRBD1 (5 bases). Germline CDR1 is MNHEY and CDR2 is SMNVEV (reference sequence). V lost 5 bases, J lost 2 bases, and 15 bases lay in between. CDR3 length: 15 residues. CDR3 loop: CASSRTLGGNTEAFF. DNA of the CDR3: TGTGCCAGCAGTCGTACTCTGGGGGGAAACACTGAAGCTTTCTTT.

The J gene is TRBJ2-5, the V gene TRBV5-6; maybe TRBD1 (5 bases). V lost 1 base to trimming and J lost 6 bases, with 16 bases between them. Germline V gives CDR1 SGHDT, CDR2 YYEEEE. CDR3 size: 15 residues. The CDR3 DNA follows: TGTGCCAGCAGCTTGAGTACACAGGAAGCGCAGACCCAGTACTTC. It translates to CASSLSTQEAQTQYF.

The V and J genes are TRBV11-2 and TRBJ1-2; D not resolved. V lost 1 base to trimming and J lost 1 base, with 7 bases between them. The germline V gene has CDR1 SGHAT and CDR2 FQNNGV. CDR3 size: 14 residues. CDR3 residues: CASSLGGLNYGYTF. The CDR3 DNA sequence: TGTGCCAGCAGCTTAGGAGGTCTTAACTATGGCTACACCTTC.